The T cell receptor (beta chain) described here comes from a study of radiotherapy plus CTLA-4 blockade in lung cancer. Clones were read by immunoSEQ multiplex PCR, and TCRdb kept only the in-frame ones, dropping some. There are tens of thousands of clones in the sample; 72% occur only once, and roughly a tenth lies in the top ten. The germline V and J ends were trimmed by 6 bases and 9 bases, with 12 bases remaining between them. The CDR3 covers 12 residues. CDR1 SGHDN and CDR2 FVKESK come from the germline V gene. The count of this clone is one. What it binds is not known. General study results and limits: According to reports, early shifts in blood T cell clones, alongside interferon-beta, forecast response most accurately.

This specimen was peripheral blood, taken from a patient treated with radiotherapy plus ipilimumab. The chain joins TRBV14 to TRBJ2-1; TRBD1 is a possible D gene (5 bases). This receptor was identified in a human donor with non-small cell lung cancer who had stable disease on radiotherapy plus ipilimumab. The CDR3 sequence is CASSKSGFEQFF. CDR3 bases: TGTGCCAGCAGTAAATCAGGGTTTGAGCAGTTCTTC.